This T cell receptor (beta chain) was observed in a study of human T cells and chemical hapten exposure. One entry per CDR3 protein, called by TCRdb with MiXCR from the RACE reads. Of around 45,000 distinct CDR3 sequences in the sample, about 4.5% were seen once. Time point in this sample: healthy volunteer bleed at 2 weeks. It was unfractionated whole blood from which total RNA was extracted. In this sample, this clonotype turned up a few times. The CDR3 runs 16 residues. V shed 5 bases and J 7 bases; nucleotides not matched to a gene: 17. Germline lookup yields CDR1 MDHEN and CDR2 SYDVKM. The gene calls are TRBV28 and TRBJ2-7; 7 nucleotides line up with TRBD2. This clonotype originated in a human donor in good health. Some clones in this sample may be carry-over from other donors' samples. Sequenced sample: whole blood. CDR3 bases: TGTGCCAGCAGTGCGGGGGACCTTCTCGGAGGGATAGAGCAGTACTTC. Amino acids: CASSAGDLLGGIEQYF.